Listed below are T cell receptor beta chains from one sample, sequenced in a study of shared clonotypes between healthy human individuals. Sequenced by immunoSEQ multiplex PCR; TCRdb stores in-frame clones only, minus some. The data show more than 2 million clones, roughly 95% seen once. The sample consisted of naive CD4+ T cells sorted from blood. Source of these receptors: a man aged 18 to 30 in good health. Each CDR3 is given with its conserved first and last residue. D genes are given only for firm matches. Clone size is shown for a subset of rows, as once, few, many or a class of expanded clone.

j_gene: TRBJ1-3
d_gene: -
abundance: -
v_gene: TRBV18
CDR3nt: TGTGCCAGCTCACCACGTCAGGAGAGCTCTGGAAACACCATATATTTT
CDR3aa: CASSPRQESSGNTIYF

j_gene: TRBJ2-7
d_gene: TRBD2
abundance: -
v_gene: TRBV9
CDR3nt: TGTGCCAGCAGCGTTGCTAGCGGGGGGGCATACGAGCAGTACTTC
CDR3aa: CASSVASGGAYEQYF

j_gene: TRBJ1-1
d_gene: -
abundance: -
v_gene: TRBV7-9
CDR3nt: TGTGCCAGCAGCTTAATTGAGGACACTGAAGCTTTCTTT
CDR3aa: CASSLIEDTEAFF

j_gene: TRBJ2-3
d_gene: -
abundance: once
v_gene: TRBV29-1
CDR3nt: TGCAGCGTTGAGGGACCGAACACAGATACGCAGTATTTT
CDR3aa: CSVEGPNTDTQYF

j_gene: TRBJ1-2
d_gene: -
abundance: -
v_gene: TRBV2
CDR3nt: TGTGCCAGCAGTGTGTTGGGATACGGCTACACCTTC
CDR3aa: CASSVLGYGYTF

j_gene: TRBJ2-1
d_gene: TRBD2
abundance: -
v_gene: TRBV4-1
CDR3nt: TGCGCCAGCAGCAGGACTAGCGGGGATGACAATGAGCAGTTCTTC
CDR3aa: CASSRTSGDDNEQFF

j_gene: TRBJ1-2
d_gene: TRBD1
abundance: -
v_gene: TRBV5-1
CDR3nt: TGCGCCAGCAGCTCCGTGACAGGGGTGGGCGGCTACACCTTC
CDR3aa: CASSSVTGVGGYTF

j_gene: TRBJ2-7
d_gene: TRBD1
abundance: -
v_gene: TRBV5-4
CDR3nt: TGTGCCAGCAGCTTGCCCGGGACAGGGGCCTACGAGCAGTACTTC
CDR3aa: CASSLPGTGAYEQYF

j_gene: TRBJ1-2
d_gene: -
abundance: -
v_gene: TRBV30
CDR3nt: TGTGCCTGGACTCGGGGTAACTATGGCTACACCTTC
CDR3aa: CAWTRGNYGYTF

j_gene: TRBJ2-7
d_gene: TRBD1
abundance: -
v_gene: TRBV7-2
CDR3nt: TGTGCCAGCAGCTCAACAGGACAGGGGATATACGAGCAGTACTTC
CDR3aa: CASSSTGQGIYEQYF

j_gene: TRBJ2-2
d_gene: TRBD2
abundance: -
v_gene: TRBV10-3
CDR3nt: TGTGCCATCAGTGAGACTAGCGGGAACACCGGGGAGCTGTTTTTT
CDR3aa: CAISETSGNTGELFF

j_gene: TRBJ2-5
d_gene: TRBD1
abundance: -
v_gene: TRBV5-6
CDR3nt: TGTGCCAGCAGCTTTCTGGACAGGGAAGAGACCCAGTACTTC
CDR3aa: CASSFLDREETQYF

j_gene: TRBJ2-1
d_gene: -
abundance: -
v_gene: TRBV4-3
CDR3nt: TGCGCCAGCAGCCAAGAGGGAGGTTCCTACAATGAGCAGTTCTTC
CDR3aa: CASSQEGGSYNEQFF

j_gene: TRBJ2-7
d_gene: -
abundance: -
v_gene: TRBV7-2
CDR3nt: TGTGCCAGCAGCACACCAGAGAACTACGAGCAGTACTTC
CDR3aa: CASSTPENYEQYF

j_gene: TRBJ1-2
d_gene: -
abundance: once
v_gene: TRBV6-1
CDR3nt: TGTGCCAGCAGTGAATCCCTTTCGGGGATCCGAGGCTACACCTTC
CDR3aa: CASSESLSGIRGYTF

j_gene: TRBJ1-1
d_gene: -
abundance: -
v_gene: TRBV7-9
CDR3nt: TGTGCCAGCAGCTATATGGGTGGCACTGAAGCTTTCTTT
CDR3aa: CASSYMGGTEAFF

j_gene: TRBJ1-1
d_gene: -
abundance: -
v_gene: TRBV6-6
CDR3nt: TGTGCCAGCAGCAGGACTGGGGACGTCTGGACTGAAGCTTTCTTT
CDR3aa: CASSRTGDVWTEAFF

j_gene: TRBJ2-4
d_gene: -
abundance: -
v_gene: TRBV25-1
CDR3nt: TGTGCCAGCAGCCAGGGTGAAGGGGCCAAAAACATTCAGTACTTC
CDR3aa: CASSQGEGAKNIQYF

j_gene: TRBJ1-2
d_gene: TRBD1
abundance: -
v_gene: TRBV29-1
CDR3nt: TGCAGCGTTGTGACAGGGGGCAACCCTAACTATGGCTACACCTTC
CDR3aa: CSVVTGGNPNYGYTF

j_gene: TRBJ2-7
d_gene: TRBD1
abundance: -
v_gene: TRBV5-1
CDR3nt: TGCGCCAGCAGCTTGTTAGTAGGGCAGGGGGCCTCCGAGCAGTACTTC
CDR3aa: CASSLLVGQGASEQYF

j_gene: TRBJ2-7
d_gene: -
abundance: once
v_gene: TRBV6-6
CDR3nt: TGTGCCAGCACCTACAACGGGAACCCCTACGAGCAGTACTTC
CDR3aa: CASTYNGNPYEQYF

j_gene: TRBJ2-3
d_gene: -
abundance: -
v_gene: TRBV30
CDR3nt: TGTGCCTGGAGTGGTACGGTGAGCACAGATACGCAGTATTTT
CDR3aa: CAWSGTVSTDTQYF

j_gene: TRBJ1-3
d_gene: -
abundance: -
v_gene: TRBV27
CDR3nt: TGTGCCAGCAGTTTGGAGGGGAAAGCTGGAAACACCATATATTTT
CDR3aa: CASSLEGKAGNTIYF

j_gene: TRBJ2-7
d_gene: -
abundance: -
v_gene: TRBV21-1
CDR3nt: TGTGCCAGCAGCAAAATAAACAGGTCCTACGAGCAGTACTTC
CDR3aa: CASSKINRSYEQYF

j_gene: TRBJ2-7
d_gene: -
abundance: -
v_gene: TRBV5-4
CDR3nt: TGTGCCAGCAGCTTGGCGGGACTCAGCTCCTACGAGCAGTACTTC
CDR3aa: CASSLAGLSSYEQYF

j_gene: TRBJ2-7
d_gene: TRBD2
abundance: -
v_gene: TRBV5-1
CDR3nt: TGCGCCAGCAGCTTGACTAGCGGAACCTACGAGCAGTACTTC
CDR3aa: CASSLTSGTYEQYF

j_gene: TRBJ1-5
d_gene: TRBD1
abundance: -
v_gene: TRBV28
CDR3nt: TGTGCCAGCAGTTTTTCGGGACAGGGTAGCAATCAGCCCCAGCATTTT
CDR3aa: CASSFSGQGSNQPQHF

j_gene: TRBJ2-7
d_gene: TRBD1
abundance: -
v_gene: TRBV7-8
CDR3nt: TGTGCCAGCAGCTTTCGGACAGGGGTCAACTACGAGCAGTACTTC
CDR3aa: CASSFRTGVNYEQYF

j_gene: TRBJ2-3
d_gene: TRBD2
abundance: -
v_gene: TRBV11-2
CDR3nt: TGTGCCAGCCGTCCGATAGCGGGAGTAGCAGATACGCAGTATTTT
CDR3aa: CASRPIAGVADTQYF

j_gene: TRBJ1-6
d_gene: -
abundance: -
v_gene: TRBV2
CDR3nt: TGTGCCAGTGGGGGTGCCCAACTCTCCTATAATTCACCCCTCCACTTT
CDR3aa: CASGGAQLSYNSPLHF

j_gene: TRBJ1-3
d_gene: -
abundance: once
v_gene: TRBV4-1
CDR3nt: TGCGCCAGCAGTTCTGTCTCTGGAAACACCATATATTTT
CDR3aa: CASSSVSGNTIYF

j_gene: TRBJ2-7
d_gene: -
abundance: -
v_gene: TRBV7-2
CDR3nt: TGTGCCAGCAGCTCCTTTACTAGGCACGAGCAGTACTTC
CDR3aa: CASSSFTRHEQYF

j_gene: TRBJ2-1
d_gene: -
abundance: -
v_gene: TRBV5-1
CDR3nt: TGCGCCAGCAGCTTGGGTTCCCAGGGGAATGAGCAGTTCTTC
CDR3aa: CASSLGSQGNEQFF

j_gene: TRBJ2-7
d_gene: TRBD2
abundance: -
v_gene: TRBV27
CDR3nt: TGTGCCAGCAGTTTATTGGCGGGAGTGAGCGAGCAGTACTTC
CDR3aa: CASSLLAGVSEQYF

j_gene: TRBJ1-6
d_gene: -
abundance: few
v_gene: TRBV6-5
CDR3nt: TGTGCCAGCAGTTGGACAGTGCAATCACCCCTCCACTTT
CDR3aa: CASSWTVQSPLHF

j_gene: TRBJ1-6
d_gene: -
abundance: -
v_gene: TRBV18
CDR3nt: TGTGCCAGCTCACAGTCGGGGGGCAATTCACCCCTCCACTTT
CDR3aa: CASSQSGGNSPLHF

j_gene: TRBJ1-1
d_gene: -
abundance: -
v_gene: TRBV5-6
CDR3nt: TGTGCCAGCAGTTCGGACAGATTGAACACTGAAGCTTTCTTT
CDR3aa: CASSSDRLNTEAFF

j_gene: TRBJ1-1
d_gene: -
abundance: -
v_gene: TRBV21-1
CDR3nt: TGTGCCAGCAGCAAAGCGACAGGGGGCGCAGACACTGAAGCTTTCTTT
CDR3aa: CASSKATGGADTEAFF

j_gene: TRBJ1-3
d_gene: -
abundance: -
v_gene: TRBV7-9
CDR3nt: TGTGCCAGCAGCTCCGCCCGGGCCCCTTTCTCTGCCAACACCATATATTTT
CDR3aa: CASSSARAPFSANTIYF

j_gene: TRBJ1-2
d_gene: -
abundance: -
v_gene: TRBV19
CDR3nt: TGTGCCAGTAGTATAGAAGGGATGAGGACTTATGGCTACACCTTC
CDR3aa: CASSIEGMRTYGYTF

j_gene: TRBJ2-5
d_gene: TRBD1
abundance: once
v_gene: TRBV5-6
CDR3nt: TGTGCCAGCAGCAAGACAGGGGCAGGAGAGACCCAGTACTTC
CDR3aa: CASSKTGAGETQYF

j_gene: TRBJ2-3
d_gene: -
abundance: -
v_gene: TRBV5-4
CDR3nt: TGTGCCAGCAGAGTCGTAGGCTACCTGAGCACAGATACGCAGTATTTT
CDR3aa: CASRVVGYLSTDTQYF

j_gene: TRBJ1-6
d_gene: TRBD1
abundance: -
v_gene: TRBV2
CDR3nt: TGTGCCAGCAGGTATCGACAGGGGGCGGAATCACCCCTCCACTTT
CDR3aa: CASRYRQGAESPLHF

j_gene: TRBJ2-3
d_gene: TRBD2
abundance: -
v_gene: TRBV9
CDR3nt: TGTGCCAGCAGCGTTGGGACTAGCGGCTTCACAGATACGCAGTATTTT
CDR3aa: CASSVGTSGFTDTQYF

j_gene: TRBJ2-1
d_gene: -
abundance: -
v_gene: TRBV5-6
CDR3nt: TGTGCCAGCAGCTTCTACAATGAGCAGTTCTTC
CDR3aa: CASSFYNEQFF

j_gene: TRBJ2-5
d_gene: -
abundance: -
v_gene: TRBV25-1
CDR3nt: TGTGCCAGCAGTGATCCCTCCTGGTGGCTCCAAGAGACCCAGTACTTC
CDR3aa: CASSDPSWWLQETQYF

j_gene: TRBJ2-3
d_gene: -
abundance: -
v_gene: TRBV11-2
CDR3nt: TGTGCCAGCAGCTCCTACGGCAGGGGGGGAGCAGATACGCAGTATTTT
CDR3aa: CASSSYGRGGADTQYF

j_gene: TRBJ2-2
d_gene: TRBD2
abundance: -
v_gene: TRBV6-6
CDR3nt: TGTGCCAGCACCTTTACGGGGGGAAATAACGGGGAGCTGTTTTTT
CDR3aa: CASTFTGGNNGELFF

j_gene: TRBJ2-5
d_gene: TRBD2
abundance: once
v_gene: TRBV6-6
CDR3nt: TGTGCCAGCAGTACCCGACTAGCGGTCATAGAGACCCAGTACTTC
CDR3aa: CASSTRLAVIETQYF

j_gene: TRBJ2-5
d_gene: TRBD2
abundance: -
v_gene: TRBV2
CDR3nt: TGTGCCAGCAGTGAGGTAGCGGGAGTAGGTGAGACCCAGTACTTC
CDR3aa: CASSEVAGVGETQYF

j_gene: TRBJ2-5
d_gene: TRBD2
abundance: once
v_gene: TRBV2
CDR3nt: TGTGCCATCCGACTAGCGGGAGGTGAGACCCAGTACTTC
CDR3aa: CAIRLAGGETQYF

j_gene: TRBJ1-1
d_gene: -
abundance: -
v_gene: TRBV18
CDR3nt: TGTGCCAGCTCACCACCGAACAGGGTAGATGAAGCTTTCTTT
CDR3aa: CASSPPNRVDEAFF

j_gene: TRBJ2-1
d_gene: -
abundance: -
v_gene: TRBV4-3
CDR3nt: TGCGCCAGCAGCTCTACAGGGAGCTCCTACAATGAGCAGTTCTTC
CDR3aa: CASSSTGSSYNEQFF

j_gene: TRBJ2-3
d_gene: -
abundance: -
v_gene: TRBV27
CDR3nt: TGTGCCAGCAGTTTAGGGCTAGCAGCCACAGATACGCAGTATTTT
CDR3aa: CASSLGLAATDTQYF

j_gene: TRBJ1-3
d_gene: -
abundance: -
v_gene: TRBV12-5
CDR3nt: TGTGCTAGTGGTTCGGGACTGAACTCTGGAAACACCATATATTTT
CDR3aa: CASGSGLNSGNTIYF

j_gene: TRBJ1-1
d_gene: -
abundance: -
v_gene: TRBV6-1
CDR3nt: TGTGCCAGCAGTGAAGGGGCAAGGGTAGGAGCTTTCTTT
CDR3aa: CASSEGARVGAFF

j_gene: TRBJ1-5
d_gene: -
abundance: -
v_gene: TRBV30
CDR3nt: TGTGCCTGGAGTGTGGGGGGGGATCAGCCCCAGCATTTT
CDR3aa: CAWSVGGDQPQHF

j_gene: TRBJ1-2
d_gene: -
abundance: -
v_gene: TRBV21-1
CDR3nt: TGTGCCAGCAGCGCACAGGAGGGGCCTCGTGGTGGCTACACCTTC
CDR3aa: CASSAQEGPRGGYTF

j_gene: TRBJ1-1
d_gene: -
abundance: -
v_gene: TRBV10-3
CDR3nt: TGTGCCATCGGAAGGGCCTTGAACACTGAAGCTTTCTTT
CDR3aa: CAIGRALNTEAFF